The clone carrying this T cell receptor (beta chain) was seen repeatedly, ten times or more. V was cut by 3 bases and J by 6 bases, with 4 bases left in between. The CDR3 is made up of 11 amino acids. These data come from a study of response to subunit inactivated influenza vaccine. TCRdb used MiXCR to reprocess the RT-PCR reads, holding one entry per CDR3 protein. The sample holds fewer than 700,000 distinct CDR3 sequences, around 13% seen once. Specimen: PBMCs from blood, collected 40 to 50 days after vaccination. This TCR was recovered from a man aged 45-60 years who received an inactivated influenza vaccine. The V call is TRBV12-3 or TRBV12-4, the J call TRBJ2-3, with unresolved D. CDR3 in amino acids: CASSFADTQYF. The DNA for the CDR3 is TGTGCCAGCAGTTTCGCTGATACGCAGTATTTT.